This T cell receptor (beta chain) is from a study of low-dose radiotherapy and immunotherapy resistance in tumors. Study-level background: Cohort 1 was given 0.5 Gy per fraction every 2 weeks, for 6.5 Gy total. Cohort 2 received 1 Gy per fraction every two weeks, totaling 13 Gy over 26 weeks.

Germline CDR1 is SNHLY and CDR2 is FYNNEI. V was pared by 8 bases and J by 6 bases, with 3 bases of the junction left unmatched. This CDR3 region has 13 residues. Time point of the sample: after trial treatment. The treatment here: LDRT plus nivolumab, ipilimumab, low-dose cyclophosphamide and aspirin (RACIN trial). Covering alpha and beta chains, TRAV- and TRBV-specific primers were used for the first-strand cDNA. TCRs were amplified for roughly 20 PCR cycles with a constant-region primer and V-primer adapter. The mRNA that was isolated underwent amplification by in vitro transcription. MiXCR, applied by TCRdb to the reads, yields one record per CDR3 protein. The sample lists about 58,000 distinct CDR3 sequences; 20% to 25% were seen once.

The chain employs TRBV2 and TRBJ2-2; 10 bases map to TRBD1. This sample comprised PBMCs, obtained after low-dose radiotherapy plus immunotherapy. The receptor's source is a male donor with prostate cancer. CDR3 residues: CASGTGESGELFF. The CDR3 DNA reads as TGTGCCAGCGGGACAGGGGAGTCCGGGGAGCTGTTTTTT.